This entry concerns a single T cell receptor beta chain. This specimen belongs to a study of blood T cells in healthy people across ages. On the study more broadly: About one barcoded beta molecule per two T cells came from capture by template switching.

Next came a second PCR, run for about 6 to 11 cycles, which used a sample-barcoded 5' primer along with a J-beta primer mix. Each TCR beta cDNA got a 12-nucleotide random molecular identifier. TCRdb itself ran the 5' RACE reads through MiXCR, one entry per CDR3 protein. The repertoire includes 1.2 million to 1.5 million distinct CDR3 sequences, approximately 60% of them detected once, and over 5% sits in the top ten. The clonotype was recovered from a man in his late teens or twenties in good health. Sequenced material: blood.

The DNA of the CDR3 is TGTGCCACCAGCAGAGAGCCCAGTGCCTACGAGCAGTACTTC. Translated: CATSREPSAYEQYF. The chain employs TRBV15 and TRBJ2-7; no definite D call. The CDR3 has 14 amino acids. Germline CDR1 LNHNV, CDR2 YYDKDF (reference sequence). Trimming took 0 bases from V and 2 from J, leaving 8 bases between them.